The T cell receptor beta chain described here comes from a study of Graves' ophthalmopathy and Graves' hyperthyroidism. This clonotype turned up a few times. A much more abundant neighbour one base away suggests this may be a read error. Moderate-to-severe activity, CAS ≥3, NOSPECS ≥4 and a duration under 3 months were seen in donors with ophthalmopathy. For repertoire sequencing, the TCR beta CDR3 regions were amplified from RNA transcripts. HTBI primers were used in a first-round RT-PCR, which preceded a second-round multiplex PCR. TCRdb analysed the multiplex PCR reads with MiXCR anew, one entry per CDR3 protein. The sample lists 450,000 or so distinct CDR3 sequences, roughly an eighth occurring once. Germline values: CDR1 MNHEY, CDR2 SVGEGT. This CDR3 is 15 amino acids long. V gave up 8 bases and J gave up 9 bases, with 23 bases separating them.

The chain combines TRBV6-2 or TRBV6-3 with TRBJ1-5; D is perhaps TRBD1 (6 bases). The specimen sequenced was blood. This clonotype was obtained from a woman in her twenties or thirties with Graves' ophthalmopathy. Here the CDR3 reads CASGTSYSGRGPQHF. The CDR3 DNA sequence: TGTGCCAGCGGGACAAGCTACAGCGGGAGGGGGCCCCAGCATTTT.